This is a list of T cell receptor beta chains from one sample in a study of blood T cell repertoires in COVID-19. Measured with immunoSEQ multiplex PCR; TCRdb has only the in-frame clones, and not every one. The profile shows about 300,000 clones, approximately 84% of them singletons. The sample taken for sequencing was peripheral blood. The source is a human donor with COVID-19, enrolled during active disease. The donor label of this sample is uncertain. The CDR3 runs from the conserved cysteine through the conserved F or W.

CDR3aa,j_gene,v_gene
CASSPRLAGNEQFF,TRBJ2-1,TRBV9
CASSRAELRDRDEKLFF,TRBJ1-4,TRBV4-1
CASSTNMGSGNTIYF,TRBJ1-3,TRBV7-2
CASRTPQGDEQYF,TRBJ2-7,TRBV5-1
CASSSQTSGGYNEQFF,TRBJ2-1,TRBV21-1
CASSLRHSEAFF,TRBJ1-1,TRBV28
CASREHRLEAFF,TRBJ1-1,TRBV28
CASSISPGSYEQYF,TRBJ2-7,TRBV19
CASSPARDSPLHF,TRBJ1-6,TRBV18
CASSLDFNLNQPQHF,TRBJ1-5,TRBV5-5
CAWMRSPNTEAFF,TRBJ1-1,TRBV30
CASSAPVRDRDRFSSGANVLTF,TRBJ2-6,TRBV19
CASSELLAVTGELFF,TRBJ2-2,TRBV6-1
CASSPTPHSMNTEAFF,TRBJ1-1,TRBV5-5
CASSRAGEQFF,TRBJ2-1,TRBV11-2
CASSQDSLKTNTEAFF,TRBJ1-1,TRBV18
CASSFVVETQYF,TRBJ2-5,TRBV12-3/TRBV12-4
CASSFSTEAFF,TRBJ1-1,TRBV12-3/TRBV12-4
CANITGGVDEQYF,TRBJ2-7,TRBV6-5
CAGSAGGGVNYNEQFF,TRBJ2-1,TRBV5-1
CASSEVLAGNVDTQYF,TRBJ2-3,TRBV6-1
CASSFRGYEQYF,TRBJ2-7,TRBV13
CASSSTGNTGELFF,TRBJ2-2,TRBV5-6
CATSGRTGLVTEAFF,TRBJ1-1,TRBV15
CASSRDSYEQYF,TRBJ2-7,TRBV18
CASSLGPVLEGYGYTF,TRBJ1-2,TRBV7-2
CASSYSAGTSGRAGNEQFF,TRBJ2-1,TRBV6-2/TRBV6-3
CASSQLAGPYEQYF,TRBJ2-7,TRBV4-3
CASTLTGVRTEAFF,TRBJ1-1,TRBV28
CASSQASTNEKLFF,TRBJ1-4,TRBV3-1/TRBV3-2
CASSSKMGAPDTQYF,TRBJ2-3,TRBV7-2
CASKLPTGRTEAFF,TRBJ1-1,TRBV5-1
CASSIGAGNQPQHF,TRBJ1-5,TRBV18
CASSLGEASGTF,TRBJ2-7,TRBV5-6
CASSSPSSYNEQFF,TRBJ2-1,TRBV28
CASSLSGGASPLHF,TRBJ1-6,TRBV7-3
CASSQDDRLAGGFSYNEQFF,TRBJ2-1,TRBV14
CASSLQETQYF,TRBJ2-5,TRBV12-3/TRBV12-4
CASSPSPWGGAGANVLTF,TRBJ2-6,TRBV27
CASRQGFGANVLTF,TRBJ2-6,TRBV27
CASSVLAGVSEQYF,TRBJ2-7,TRBV7-2
CASGSDRGRYSGRYTGELFF,TRBJ2-2,TRBV3-1/TRBV3-2
CSASTTGVTTYEQYF,TRBJ2-7,TRBV20-1
CASSYTGQGKNQPQHF,TRBJ1-5,TRBV6-2/TRBV6-3
CASSPPGLYEQYF,TRBJ2-7,TRBV3-1/TRBV3-2
CASTTNRDFSPYEQYF,TRBJ2-7,TRBV28
CASSDTGDQPQHF,TRBJ1-5,TRBV10-1
CASSESSVKTQYF,TRBJ2-5,TRBV6-1
CASSFATGGEQYF,TRBJ2-7,TRBV11-3
CASSLRAGTIYF,TRBJ1-3,TRBV28
CASSSQGGQETQYF,TRBJ2-5,TRBV5-1
CASSQGQIQETQYF,TRBJ2-5,TRBV3-1/TRBV3-2
CASSATGPPGNTIYF,TRBJ1-3,TRBV5-5
CASDPQVAKNIQYF,TRBJ2-4,TRBV5-5
CASSKDRVQSNIQYF,TRBJ2-4,TRBV6-5
CASSDWTGDTDTQYF,TRBJ2-3,TRBV2
CASSSGTSGNNEQFF,TRBJ2-1,TRBV7-7
CASRGISYNEQFF,TRBJ2-1,TRBV19
CASSTQGQLNQPQHF,TRBJ1-5,TRBV19
CASSLGTGGLGGNTIYF,TRBJ1-3,TRBV7-9